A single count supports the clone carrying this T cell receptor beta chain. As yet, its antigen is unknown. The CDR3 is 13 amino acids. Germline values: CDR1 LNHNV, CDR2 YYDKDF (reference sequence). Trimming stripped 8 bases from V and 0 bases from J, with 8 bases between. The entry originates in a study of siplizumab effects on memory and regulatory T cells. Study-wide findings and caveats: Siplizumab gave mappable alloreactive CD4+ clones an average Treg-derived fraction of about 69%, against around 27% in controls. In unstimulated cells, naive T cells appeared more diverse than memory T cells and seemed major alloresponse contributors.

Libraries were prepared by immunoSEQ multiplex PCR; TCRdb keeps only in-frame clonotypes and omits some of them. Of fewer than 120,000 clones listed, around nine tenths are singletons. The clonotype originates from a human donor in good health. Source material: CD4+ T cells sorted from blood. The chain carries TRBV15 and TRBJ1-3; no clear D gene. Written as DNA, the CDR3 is TGTGCCACCGGACGGAACTCTGGAAACACCATATATTTT. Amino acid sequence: CATGRNSGNTIYF.